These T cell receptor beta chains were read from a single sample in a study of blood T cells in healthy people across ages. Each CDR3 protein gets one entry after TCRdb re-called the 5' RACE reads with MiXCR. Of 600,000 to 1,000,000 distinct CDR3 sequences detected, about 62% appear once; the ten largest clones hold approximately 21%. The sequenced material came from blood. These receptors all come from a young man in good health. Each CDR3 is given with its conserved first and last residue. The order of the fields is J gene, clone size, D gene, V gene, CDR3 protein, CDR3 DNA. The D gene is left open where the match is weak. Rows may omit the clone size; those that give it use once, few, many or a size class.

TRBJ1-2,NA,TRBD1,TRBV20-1,CSARDPPGGINGYTF,TGCAGTGCTAGAGATCCCCCAGGGGGCATTAATGGCTACACCTTC
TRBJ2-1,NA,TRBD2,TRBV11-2,CASSLDYGTSGYNEQFF,TGTGCCAGCAGCTTAGATTATGGGACTAGCGGATACAATGAGCAGTTCTTC
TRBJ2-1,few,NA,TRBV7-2,CASSLYKGWYNEQFF,TGTGCCAGCAGCTTATACAAAGGGTGGTACAATGAGCAGTTCTTC
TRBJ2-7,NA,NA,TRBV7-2,CASSLSGGVPAEQYF,TGTGCCAGCAGCTTGAGTGGCGGGGTTCCCGCCGAGCAGTACTTC
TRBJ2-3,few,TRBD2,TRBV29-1,CSVLGLASGTDTQYF,TGCAGCGTTTTGGGACTAGCATCTGGCACAGATACGCAGTATTTT
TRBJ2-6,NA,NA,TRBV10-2,CASGWKLEDVLTF,TGCGCCAGCGGATGGAAGTTGGAGGACGTCCTGACTTTC
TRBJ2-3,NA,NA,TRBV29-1,CSVGAQTDTQYF,TGCAGCGTTGGAGCCCAAACAGATACGCAGTATTTT
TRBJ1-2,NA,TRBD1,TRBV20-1,CSAEKTGGEYGYTF,TGCAGTGCTGAGAAGACAGGGGGGGAGTATGGCTACACCTTC
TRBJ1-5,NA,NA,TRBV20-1,CSASGAAGLNQPQHF,TGCAGTGCTAGTGGTGCTGCCGGGCTTAATCAGCCCCAGCATTTT
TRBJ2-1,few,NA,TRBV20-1,CSASHYIRNEQFF,TGCAGTGCTAGTCACTACATTAGGAATGAGCAGTTCTTC
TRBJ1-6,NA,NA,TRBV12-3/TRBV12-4,CASTRKGSNSPLHF,TGTGCCAGCACCCGCAAGGGGAGTAATTCACCCCTCCACTTT
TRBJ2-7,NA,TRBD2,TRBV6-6,CASSSSGSWQYF,TGTGCCAGCAGTTCTAGCGGGTCGTGGCAGTACTTC
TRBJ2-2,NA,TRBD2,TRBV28,CASSLWGLAGGPRELFF,TGTGCCAGCAGTTTATGGGGACTAGCGGGAGGTCCCAGGGAGCTGTTTTTT
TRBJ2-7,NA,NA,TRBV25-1,CASSPILPGSYEQYF,TGTGCCAGCAGCCCCATCCTCCCCGGTTCCTACGAGCAGTACTTC
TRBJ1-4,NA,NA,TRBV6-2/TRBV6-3,CASTTLRVDEKLFF,TGTGCCAGCACCACGTTGAGGGTGGACGAAAAACTGTTTTTT
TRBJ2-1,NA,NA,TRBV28,CASRPVQSGFRNEQFF,TGTGCCAGCAGGCCCGTCCAAAGTGGGTTTCGCAATGAGCAGTTCTTC
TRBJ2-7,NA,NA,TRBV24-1,CATSDGGGQDYEQYF,TGTGCCACCAGTGATGGGGGGGGACAGGACTACGAGCAGTACTTC
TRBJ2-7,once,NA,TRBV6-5,CASSDSAHYEQYF,TGTGCCAGCAGTGACTCGGCCCACTACGAGCAGTACTTC
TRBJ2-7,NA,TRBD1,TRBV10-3,CAISELQGATYEQYF,TGTGCCATCAGTGAGCTACAGGGGGCTACGTACGAGCAGTACTTC
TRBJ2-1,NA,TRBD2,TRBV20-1,CSARDPQRGDGYEQFF,TGCAGTGCTAGAGATCCCCAGCGGGGGGATGGGTATGAGCAGTTCTTC